Below are 5 T cell receptor beta chains sequenced from a single sample in a study of T cell repertoires in cytomegalovirus infection. TCRdb re-analysed the reads in MiXCR, keeping a single row per CDR3 protein. The table shows 680,000 or so distinct CDR3 sequences, with around 31% occurring only once. Their antigen targets remain unknown. Sequenced here: cultured PBMCs, sampled from culture after CMV antigen stimulation. Every receptor here comes from a human donor in good health (CMV status not recorded). Some clones in this sample may be carry-over from other donors' samples.

This clonotype was seen a few times. This chain links TRBV4-1 with TRBJ2-5, with a weak D call TRBD1 (6 bases). CDR1 is MGHRA and CDR2 is YSYEKL in the germline V gene. V was trimmed by 0 bases and J by 1 base, leaving 24 bases between them. The CDR3 length is 20 residues. DNA for the CDR3: TGCGCCAGCAGCCAAGATCGGGGAATGGGGGCGTACCTATCCCAAGAGACCCAGTACTTC. Translation: CASSQDRGMGAYLSQETQYF.

This chain links TRBV28 with TRBJ2-2, with a possible D match to TRBD2 (6 bases). This CDR3 has 14 amino acids. Trimming left V 3 bases short and J 9 bases short, with 14 bases between. CDR1 and CDR2 (germline): MDHEN, SYDVKM. CDR3 DNA: TGTGCCAGCAGTTTTACCCCTAGCGCGAGGGAGCTGTTTTTT. This translates into CASSFTPSARELFF.

In this sample, this clonotype turned up a few times. The rearrangement joins TRBV7-8 to TRBJ2-5; tentatively, D is TRBD1 (5 bases). Germline values: CDR1 SGHVS, CDR2 FQNEAQ. The CDR3 spans 14 residues. V was trimmed by 3 bases and J by 5 bases, leaving 13 bases between them. The CDR3 sequence: CASSFVLSGETQYF. CDR3 nucleotide sequence: TGTGCCAGCAGCTTTGTTCTATCAGGGGAGACCCAGTACTTC.

The chain links TRBV29-1 to TRBJ2-7, with 12 positions matching TRBD1. V lost 0 bases and J lost 6; bases outside the gene matches: 12. This CDR3 has 17 amino acids. Germline V gene lookup returns CDR1 SQVTM and CDR2 ANQGSEA. DNA of the CDR3: TGCAGCGTTGAAGATCCGGGACAGGGGGCCTATTTTAGCGAGCAGTACTTC. It translates to CSVEDPGQGAYFSEQYF.

With regard to this clonotype: At one end, the junction sequence differs from germline, possibly due to a read error. The V gene is TRBV7-9, the J gene TRBJ1-1; D might be TRBD1 (5 bases). The CDR3 sequence is 12 residues long. The germline gives CDR1 SEHNR, CDR2 FQNEAQ (reference sequence). CDR3 amino acids: CASSPEGPSKSF. The CDR3 DNA sequence: TGTGCCAGCAGCCCCGAGGGGCCAAGTAAGTCCTTT.